This entry lists 28 T cell receptor beta chains sequenced from one sample in a study of T cell repertoires in cytomegalovirus infection. Each CDR3 protein is one row after TCRdb ran MiXCR on the reads. Here the sample spans under 500,000 distinct CDR3 sequences, under 45% being singletons. No cognate antigen is known for these TCRs. Source: cultured PBMCs, taken from culture after CMV antigen stimulation. The receptor source for this set is a human donor in good health (CMV status not recorded). Some clones in this sample may be carry-over from other donors' samples.

This clonotype was seen a handful of times. This sequence joins TRBV7-2 and TRBJ1-1; D is uncertain. CDR3 length equals 14 residues. Trimming took 0 bases from V and 4 from J, leaving 9 bases between them. The V gene's germline CDR1 is SGHTA and CDR2 FQGNSA. CDR3 sequence: CASSLAGWGTEAFF. Written as DNA, the CDR3 is TGTGCCAGCAGCTTAGCGGGATGGGGCACTGAAGCTTTCTTT.

The table lists this clonotype with a count of one. Here the CDR3 reads CASSLVNRRGYF. The CDR3 coding sequence is TGTGCCAGCAGCTTAGTGAACAGGAGGGGGTATTTT. J is TRBJ2-3 and V is TRBV11-2; D possibly corresponds to TRBD2 (6 bases). Trimming pared 1 base from V and 14 bases from J, leaving 13 bases between. The CDR3 totals 12 residues. The germline CDR1 and CDR2 sequences are SGHAT and FQNNGV. The variable domain in full, with the rest retrieved from reference TRBV11-2 and TRBJ2-3, is EAGVAQSPRYKIIEKRQSVAFWCNPISGHATLYWYQQILGQGPKLLIQFQNNGVVDDSQLPKDRFSAERLKGVDSTLKIQPAKLEDSAVYLCASSLVNRRGYFGPGTRLTVL.

In DNA form, the CDR3 reads TGTGCCAGCAGGCGTCCCGGGACAGGGGAGGGAGGCTACACCTTC. This translates into CASRRPGTGEGGYTF. This rearrangement joins TRBV11-2 to TRBJ1-2, with 10 nucleotides matching TRBD1. The CDR3 runs 15 residues. In germline, CDR1 is SGHAT, CDR2 FQNNGV. V was pared by 6 bases and J by 8 bases, with 12 bases of the junction left unmatched.

J is TRBJ2-1 and V is TRBV11-2, with D perhaps being TRBD1 or TRBD2 (7 bases each). This CDR3 is 15 amino acids long. Germline CDR1 reads SGHAT; CDR2 reads FQNNGV. Trimming left V 2 bases short and J 10 bases short, with 18 bases between. CDR3 sequence (DNA): TGTGCCAGCAGCTTAAGGCAGGGGGGGTTAGTAGAGCAGTTCTTC. Protein product: CASSLRQGGLVEQFF.

The chain employs TRBV7-2 and TRBJ1-5, with 7 bases matching TRBD1. In germline, CDR1 is SGHTA, CDR2 FQGNSA. The CDR3 sequence is 15 residues long. The V segment lost 5 bases and the J segment 2 bases; nucleotides outside the gene matches: 6. The CDR3 bases are TGTGCCAGCAGCCTACAGGGGCTTGGCAATCAGCCCCAGCATTTT. Translation: CASSLQGLGNQPQHF.

J is TRBJ2-1 and V is TRBV2; D is undetermined. V lost 8 bases and J lost 8, with 13 bases in between. CDR1 SNHLY and CDR2 FYNNEI come from the germline V gene. This CDR3 region has 12 residues. CDR3 loop: CASGPSRDEQFF. CDR3 coding DNA: TGTGCCAGCGGACCTAGTCGCGATGAGCAGTTCTTC.

This clonotype was seen a handful of times. The chain recombines TRBV7-8 with TRBJ1-1; 8 positions agree with TRBD1. The trim removed 4 bases at V and 7 bases at J, leaving 14 bases unmatched. Looked up from germline, CDR1 is SGHVS and CDR2 is FQNEAQ. The CDR3 runs to 16 residues. Written as DNA, the CDR3 is TGTGCCAGCAGCTCCAGCCCGGGGCAGGGGGCTGGTGAAGCTTTCTTT. Translation: CASSSSPGQGAGEAFF.

This sequence joins TRBV6-1 and TRBJ2-7, with D possibly TRBD1 on 6 matching bases. In germline, CDR1 is MNHNS, CDR2 SASEGT. Between the trimmed V and J ends, which lost 7 bases and 3 bases, there was a span of 16 bases. The CDR3 length is 14 residues. The CDR3 sequence is CASNNLQDSYEQYF. As DNA, the CDR3 is TGTGCCAGCAACAACCTCCAGGACAGCTACGAGCAGTACTTC.

The CDR3 DNA reads TGTGCCACAAGGATCAAAGAGGCCTCCTATGGCTACACCTTC. It codes for CATRIKEASYGYTF. The rearrangement links TRBV28 to TRBJ1-2; D uncertain. Deletions cut 10 bases from V and 4 bases from J, with 19 bases between. Per germline, CDR1 MDHEN and CDR2 SYDVKM. The CDR3 loop spans 14 amino acids.

The rearrangement uses TRBV20-1 and TRBJ2-2; D is possibly TRBD2 (5 bases). This CDR3 spans 15 amino acids. Trimming stripped 3 bases from V and 3 bases from J, with 14 bases between. The V gene's germline CDR1 is DFQATT and CDR2 SNEGSKA (reference sequence). As DNA, the CDR3 is TGCAGTGCTAGGCCGGCACGGGATTACACCGGGGAGCTGTTTTTT. Translating it yields CSARPARDYTGELFF.

V usage is TRBV3-1 and J usage is TRBJ1-4; weak D call: TRBD1 (5 bases). The V end lost 8 bases, the J end lost 3 bases, and 13 bases lay between the germline ends. The CDR3 contains 14 residues. Per germline, CDR1 LGHDT and CDR2 YNNKEL (reference sequence). CDR3 sequence: CASREGLANEKLFF. The DNA of the CDR3 is TGTGCCAGCCGAGAGGGGTTAGCTAATGAAAAACTGTTTTTT. The full variable domain, rest sourced from reference TRBV3-1 and TRBJ1-4, is DTAVSQTPKYLVTQMGNDKSIKCEQNLGHDTMYWYKQDSKKFLKIMFSYNNKELIINETVPNRFSPKSPDKAHLNLHINSLELGDSAVYFCASREGLANEKLFFGSGTQLSVL.

CDR3 bases: TGCGAGGGGGCAGATACGCAGTATTTT. Its protein is CEGADTQYF. The V and J genes are TRBV5-1 and TRBJ2-3, with a possible D match to TRBD1 (6 bases). Looked up from germline, CDR1 is SGHRS and CDR2 is YFSETQ. The CDR3 has 9 residues.

This clonotype was counted once. CDR3 bases: TGTGCCAGCAGTGACTACCTCTACAATGAGCAGTTCTTC. As protein: CASSDYLYNEQFF. V is TRBV6-1 and J is TRBJ2-1; D is unresolved. Germline assignment: CDR1 MNHNS and CDR2 SASEGT. The CDR3 is 13 residues long. V was trimmed by 3 bases and J by 3 bases, leaving 6 bases between them.

This clonotype turned up a few times. The chain combines TRBV11-2 with TRBJ2-7; no definite D call. CDR3 length: 11 residues. Trimming took off 5 bases at V and 4 bases at J, with 6 bases between the two ends. Germline CDR1 is SGHAT and CDR2 is FQNNGV. The CDR3 DNA is TGTGCCAGCAGCATCCGGTACGAGCAGTACTTC. Amino acids: CASSIRYEQYF.

Only a few counts were recorded for this clonotype. This chain joins TRBV6-1 and TRBJ2-2; a weak D match, TRBD1 (5 bases). The CDR3 contains 15 residues. Per germline, CDR1 MNHNS and CDR2 SASEGT. The germline V and J ends were trimmed by 2 bases and 3 bases, with 10 bases remaining between them. The CDR3 reads CASSETDSYTGELFF. The CDR3 DNA reads as TGTGCCAGCAGTGAAACCGACAGTTACACCGGGGAGCTGTTTTTT.

The chain recombines TRBV7-9 with TRBJ2-1; 7 bases fit TRBD2. V shed 5 bases, J shed 3 bases, and the junction held 10 bases outside the gene matches. Germline V CDR1 and CDR2: SEHNR, FQNEAQ (reference sequence). CDR3 length: 16 amino acids. CDR3 protein: CASSPRRGDLYNEQFF. CDR3 DNA: TGTGCCAGCAGCCCCCGTCGGGGGGACCTCTACAATGAGCAGTTCTTC.

The chain carries TRBV5-4 and TRBJ2-1; TRBD1 or TRBD2 may be the D gene (5 bases each). The V end lost 4 bases, the J end lost 2 bases, and 16 bases lay between the germline ends. In germline, CDR1 is SGHNT, CDR2 YYREEE (reference sequence). The CDR3 sequence is 16 residues long. The CDR3 sequence is CASSPGRSSPYNEQFF. CDR3 DNA: TGTGCCAGCAGCCCGGGGCGTTCGTCACCCTACAATGAGCAGTTCTTC.

This clonotype has only a few counts. The chain carries TRBV7-8 and TRBJ2-2; TRBD1 agrees at 9 bases. This CDR3 has 15 amino acids. The V gene's germline CDR1 is SGHVS and CDR2 FQNEAQ. Trimming removed 4 bases from V and 6 bases from J; junction bases left unmatched: 6. CDR3 region: CASSWGTGRAGELFF. CDR3 bases: TGTGCCAGCAGCTGGGGGACAGGGAGGGCCGGGGAGCTGTTTTTT.

V is TRBV7-2 and J is TRBJ1-5; D remains unclear. V was pared by 4 bases and J by 2 bases, with 15 bases between. The CDR3 contains 16 residues. CDR1 is SGHTA and CDR2 is FQGNSA in the germline V gene. This CDR3 reads CASSYALPGGNQPQHF. CDR3 DNA: TGTGCCAGCAGCTACGCCCTCCCTGGGGGCAATCAGCCCCAGCATTTT.

The genes are TRBV18 and TRBJ1-5; 7 nucleotides agree with TRBD1. V shed 3 bases and J 5 bases; nucleotides not matched to a gene: 7. This CDR3 is 15 amino acids long. Germline V gene data show CDR1 as KGHSH and CDR2 as LQKENI. CDR3: CASSPTVTGDQPQHF. The CDR3, as DNA: TGTGCCAGCTCACCCACAGTCACAGGGGATCAGCCCCAGCATTTT.

This clonotype has a handful of counts. The DNA for the CDR3 is TGTGCCAGCAGCCTAACCGGGTCCCCTGGAAACACCATATATTTT. Residues: CASSLTGSPGNTIYF. The chain couples TRBV7-2 to TRBJ1-3; D uncertain. The germline V gene encodes CDR1 SGHTA and CDR2 FQGNSA. This CDR3 has 15 amino acids. Between the trimmed V and J ends, which lost 5 bases and 2 bases, there was a span of 13 bases.

The sample holds a few counts of this clonotype. The rearrangement joins TRBV7-2 to TRBJ2-1; D is perhaps TRBD2 (5 bases). This CDR3 region has 12 residues. Germline V CDR1 and CDR2: SGHTA, FQGNSA. The V end was cut by 5 bases, the J end by 9 bases, with 11 bases between. CDR3 DNA sequence: TGTGCCAGCAGCCCCGGGAAGTTTGAGCAGTTCTTC. It yields the protein CASSPGKFEQFF.

Concerning this clonotype itself: Mismatch with germline at one junction end may stem from a read error. The chain combines TRBV10-3 with TRBJ1-5, with D possibly matching TRBD1 (5 bases). The CDR3 sequence is 16 residues long. Per the germline V gene, CDR1 is ENHRY and CDR2 is SYGVKD. The CDR3 bases are TGTGCCATCAGTGAGTCCTACCAGACGGGGCTCCAGCCCCAGCGTTTT. Its protein is CAISESYQTGLQPQRF.

This clonotype was counted a few times. CDR3 sequence: CASSGGGGVYEQYF. CDR3 DNA: TGTGCCAGCAGTGGCGGAGGAGGGGTCTACGAGCAGTACTTC. The chain combines TRBV6-6 with TRBJ2-7; D is possibly TRBD2 (6 bases). Germline CDR1 and CDR2: MNHNY and SVGAGI (reference sequence). This CDR3 comprises 14 residues. The V end lost 5 bases, the J end lost 3 bases, and 14 bases lay between the germline ends.

This clonotype was seen once. The chain carries TRBV6-6 and TRBJ2-1; D gene uncertain. Germline loops: CDR1 MNHNY, CDR2 SVGAGI (reference sequence). The CDR3 totals 15 residues. V gave up 6 bases and J gave up 6 bases, with 18 bases separating them. CDR3 DNA: TGTGCCAGCAGCCCAGGACCGTTCTTTGGCAATGAGCAGTTCTTC. Protein product: CASSPGPFFGNEQFF.

CDR3 residues: CASSRDRERQYF. Here the CDR3 DNA reads TGTGCCAGCAGTAGGGACAGGGAAAGGCAGTACTTC. The chain is built from TRBV6-5 and TRBJ2-7, with 9 nucleotides matching TRBD1. CDR3 length equals 12 residues. V was pared by 5 bases and J by 9 bases, with 5 bases of the junction left unmatched. Per germline, CDR1 MNHEY and CDR2 SVGAGI.

This chain joins TRBV5-4 and TRBJ2-4; 7 bases fit TRBD1. CDR1 and CDR2 (germline): SGHNT, YYREEE (reference sequence). There are 14 residues in the CDR3. Trimming removed 4 bases from V and 4 bases from J; junction bases left unmatched: 5. The CDR3 nucleotides read TGTGCCAGCAGCCCACTGGGACAGAAAAACATTCAGTACTTC. It translates to CASSPLGQKNIQYF.

The genes are TRBV6-5 and TRBJ2-3; 7 positions match TRBD1. The germline V gene has CDR1 MNHEY and CDR2 SVGAGI. V trimming: 5 bases; J trimming: 4 bases; junction bases outside the gene matches: 9. The CDR3 consists of 15 residues. CDR3 in amino acids: CASSPTGDGADTQYF. The CDR3 DNA follows: TGTGCCAGCAGTCCAACAGGGGATGGTGCAGATACGCAGTATTTT.